The rows below give T cell receptor beta chains drawn from one sample of a study of patients and donors after allogeneic stem cell transplantation. TCRdb reprocessed the RT-PCR reads via MiXCR and lists one record per CDR3 protein. The table has 920,000 or so distinct CDR3 sequences, about a sixth seen once. Material for sequencing was blood, either unsorted or a sorted T cell fraction (not recorded which). All receptors come from a human donor who was either an allogeneic HSCT recipient or a stem cell or donor lymphocyte infusion donor (not recorded which). It is not recorded whose cells these are; they may come from a transplant donor. Each CDR3 is given with its conserved first and last residue. The order of the fields is V gene, clone size, J gene, D gene, CDR3 DNA, CDR3 protein. D genes are given only for firm matches. Size is omitted from some rows. Given values are once, few, many or a class for expanded clones.

TRBV5-1	many	TRBJ1-1	-	TGCGCCAGCAGCCGCCTGGGAGACAACACTGAAGCTTTCTTT	CASSRLGDNTEAFF
TRBV5-1	-	TRBJ1-5	TRBD1	TGCGCCAGCAGCTTAGGGACAGCTGGTCAGCCCCAGCATTTT	CASSLGTAGQPQHF
TRBV9	few	TRBJ1-1	-	TGTGCCAGCAGCGTGGACAGATCTTCGAACACTGAAGCTTTCTTT	CASSVDRSSNTEAFF
TRBV5-1	-	TRBJ1-4	-	TGCGCCAGCAGCTTGGCGGGCAGGGAGGAACTGTTTTTT	CASSLAGREELFF
TRBV12-3/TRBV12-4	-	TRBJ2-4	TRBD2	TGTGCCAGCAGTCCGGGGACTAGCGGGAGAAGGGCCAAAAACATTCAGTACTTC	CASSPGTSGRRAKNIQYF
TRBV29-1	few	TRBJ2-7	TRBD1	TGCAGCGCCAGGGACAGCACCTTCTACGAGCAGTACTTC	CSARDSTFYEQYF
TRBV12-3/TRBV12-4	few	TRBJ2-3	TRBD2	TGTGCCAGCAGATCAAGCGGGAGACGGGCCACAGATACGCAGTATTTT	CASRSSGRRATDTQYF
TRBV6-1	few	TRBJ1-6	-	TGTGCCAGCTGTCGGGGGAAGCGATCACCCCTCCACTTT	CASCRGKRSPLHF
TRBV5-1	-	TRBJ1-1	TRBD1	TGCGCCAGCAGCTTACAGGACAGGGGGCGTAAGGACACTGAAGCTTTCTTT	CASSLQDRGRKDTEAFF
TRBV11-2	few	TRBJ2-1	TRBD2	TGTGCCAGCAGTCGACTAGCGGGGGGTAAGGGCTCCTACAATGAGCAGTTCTTC	CASSRLAGGKGSYNEQFF
TRBV29-1	few	TRBJ2-3	-	TGCAGCGTTGGTCTCACAGATACGCAGTATTTT	CSVGLTDTQYF
TRBV7-2	many	TRBJ2-5	-	TGTGCCAGCAGCTTATATGTAGGGGCGGAGACCCAGTACTTC	CASSLYVGAETQYF
TRBV6-2/TRBV6-3	-	TRBJ1-3	-	TGTGCCAGCAGACGCAGGGGAATCGGCGGAAACACCATATATTTT	CASRRRGIGGNTIYF
TRBV12-3/TRBV12-4	-	TRBJ1-5	-	TGTGCCAGCAGTTTGGCCAGGGCCATAAATCAGCCCCAGCATTTT	CASSLARAINQPQHF
TRBV7-9	-	TRBJ2-5	TRBD2	TGTGCCAGCAGGCGGGCGGGACTAGCGGAAGAGACCCAGTACTTC	CASRRAGLAEETQYF
TRBV5-1	few	TRBJ2-6	-	TGCGCCAGCGGAGGGGAAAACTCTGGGGCCAACGTCCTGACTTTC	CASGGENSGANVLTF
TRBV6-5	-	TRBJ2-3	-	TGTGCCAGCAGTTACTCGTTTTCCGGGATCGGGACAGATACGCAGTATTTT	CASSYSFSGIGTDTQYF
TRBV20-1	-	TRBJ2-1	-	TGCAGTGCTGAGTACACGAGCTCCTACAATGAGCAGTTCTTC	CSAEYTSSYNEQFF
TRBV12-3/TRBV12-4	-	TRBJ1-1	-	TGTGCCAGCAGTCCCTGGAAAGGGCACATGAACACTGAAGCTTTCTTT	CASSPWKGHMNTEAFF
TRBV20-1	few	TRBJ2-7	-	TGCAGTGCTAGAGTGGCCGGGTTATTCTACGAGCAGTACTTC	CSARVAGLFYEQYF
TRBV20-1	few	TRBJ2-7	TRBD1	TGCAGTGCTAAAGGAGACGGACAGGGGTTCGAGCAGTACTTC	CSAKGDGQGFEQYF
TRBV27	-	TRBJ1-4	-	TGTGCCAGCAGTTTAGGGGCAGGATCTCATGAAAAACTGTTTTTT	CASSLGAGSHEKLFF
TRBV2	-	TRBJ2-1	-	TGTGCCAGCCCGAAGAAGCCTAGGTTGAGCTCCTACAATGAGCAGTTCTTC	CASPKKPRLSSYNEQFF
TRBV5-5	few	TRBJ2-1	TRBD2	TGTGCCAGCAGCCCTCTACTAGCGGATCCCTACAATGAGCAGTTCTTC	CASSPLLADPYNEQFF
TRBV4-3	-	TRBJ1-1	TRBD1	TGCGCCAGCAGTCTGGGACAGGGAACTGTTGAAGCTTTCTTT	CASSLGQGTVEAFF
TRBV6-1	few	TRBJ1-4	TRBD1	TGTGCCAGCAGATCCAGGGGGGGAAAGGCTGAAAAACTGTTTTTT	CASRSRGGKAEKLFF
TRBV9	-	TRBJ2-7	TRBD1	TGTGCCAGCAGCCCCACCAGACAGGGTTACGAGCAGTACTTC	CASSPTRQGYEQYF
TRBV10-3	-	TRBJ2-5	-	TGTGCCATCATGACCGAAGGCCCTAGGAGGGAGACCCAGTACTTC	CAIMTEGPRRETQYF
TRBV5-1	-	TRBJ2-7	TRBD2	TGCGCCAGCATGGCGGGAGTCGCTTCTCGGGACGAGCAGTACTTC	CASMAGVASRDEQYF
TRBV14	-	TRBJ1-1	TRBD1	TGTGCCAGCAGCCAAGGTTGGACAGGGGGGAACACTGAAGCTTTCTTT	CASSQGWTGGNTEAFF
TRBV24-1	few	TRBJ2-1	-	TGTGCCACCAGTCGGACGGGACCCCAGGGAAACAATGAGCAGTTCTTC	CATSRTGPQGNNEQFF
TRBV7-2	-	TRBJ2-5	-	TGTGCCAGCAGCTTAGGAGCTAAGGGGGGAGAGACCCAGTACTTC	CASSLGAKGGETQYF
TRBV3-1	few	TRBJ2-5	-	TGTGCCAGCAGCATAAACCTAGAGACCCAGTACTTC	CASSINLETQYF
TRBV9	few	TRBJ2-7	-	TGTGCCAGCCTTAGAACCTCGACGGAGACATCCTACGAGCAGTACTTC	CASLRTSTETSYEQYF
TRBV5-1	few	TRBJ1-2	TRBD1	TGCGCCAGCAACCCGTCGGGACAGGGGAACTATGGCTACACCTTC	CASNPSGQGNYGYTF
TRBV27	-	TRBJ2-7	-	TGTGCCAGCAAGCCCCACCCCCCCGGACAGCCTTACGAGCAGTACTTC	CASKPHPPGQPYEQYF
TRBV12-3/TRBV12-4	-	TRBJ2-7	TRBD1	TGTGCCAGCACCTCGGGGACAGATGCCTACGAGCAGTACTTC	CASTSGTDAYEQYF
TRBV11-2	few	TRBJ2-1	TRBD1	TGTGCCAGCAGCTTTCCCCGGGGGGGACAGGGGGCCGCTAGCTCCTACAATGAGCAGTTCTTC	CASSFPRGGQGAASSYNEQFF
TRBV28	few	TRBJ1-5	-	TGTGCCAGCGCGCGACAGGTATTAGCTCAGCCCCAGCATTTT	CASARQVLAQPQHF
TRBV10-3	many	TRBJ2-1	TRBD2	TGTGCCATCAGTGAAGCGGGGAATGAGCAGTTCTTC	CAISEAGNEQFF
TRBV9	few	TRBJ1-2	TRBD1	TGTGCCAGCAGCGTAGCTGACAGGGGGTTTGATGGCTACACCTTC	CASSVADRGFDGYTF
TRBV7-3	few	TRBJ2-1	TRBD2	TGTGCCAGCAGCTGGGGGACTAGCGGGGATCAGCAGTTCTTC	CASSWGTSGDQQFF
TRBV7-9	-	TRBJ1-5	TRBD1	TGTGCCAGCAGCTTGGGCAGGACAGGGAAAAATCAGCCCCAGCATTTT	CASSLGRTGKNQPQHF
TRBV6-5	few	TRBJ1-5	-	TGTGCCAGCAGTTTACAGGGCTATAATCAGCCCCAGCATTTT	CASSLQGYNQPQHF
TRBV12-3/TRBV12-4	few	TRBJ2-7	TRBD1	TGTGCCAGCAGTTTGGGGACAGACTCCTACGAGCAGTACTTC	CASSLGTDSYEQYF
TRBV7-8	-	TRBJ2-1	-	TGTGCCAGCAGCTTAAGGGGAAGAACAGGTCTAGCAGATGAGCAGTTCTTC	CASSLRGRTGLADEQFF
TRBV9	few	TRBJ2-1	-	TGTGCCAGCAGCGCCGGGCTTGGTGAGCAGTTCTTC	CASSAGLGEQFF
TRBV11-1	-	TRBJ1-1	-	TGTGCCAGCAGCTTAGGGGGGGCTGACGCTTTCTTT	CASSLGGADAFF
TRBV29-1	-	TRBJ1-3	-	TGCAGCGTTGAAGGGGGGACTGGAAACACCATATATTTT	CSVEGGTGNTIYF
TRBV5-1	few	TRBJ2-2	-	TGCGCCAGCAATCCCGCGGGGGCACGCCTGAACACCGGGGAGCTGTTTTTT	CASNPAGARLNTGELFF
TRBV12-3/TRBV12-4	-	TRBJ2-7	TRBD1	TGTGCCAGCAGTTTGGGGACAGGGGGTTTAGAGCAGTACTTC	CASSLGTGGLEQYF
TRBV3-1	many	TRBJ2-7	TRBD2	TGTGCCAGCAGCCAACCTAATAGCGGGACTCTCGAGCAGTACTTC	CASSQPNSGTLEQYF
TRBV12-3/TRBV12-4	many	TRBJ2-5	TRBD1	TGTGCCAGCACTCCGACAGGGGGCGAGGAGACCCAGTACTTC	CASTPTGGEETQYF
TRBV12-3/TRBV12-4	-	TRBJ1-2	TRBD1	TGTGCCAGCAGCCGGACAGGGATCTATGGCTACACCTTC	CASSRTGIYGYTF
TRBV5-1	-	TRBJ2-6	TRBD1	TGCGCCAGCAGCTTGGCCCCAGGGGGCGCGTCAGGGGCCAACGTCCTGACTTTC	CASSLAPGGASGANVLTF
TRBV30	-	TRBJ1-4	TRBD1	TGTGCCTGGAGTGTTGGGACAGGACCCTTCTATGAAAAACTGTTTTTT	CAWSVGTGPFYEKLFF
TRBV6-5	-	TRBJ2-4	-	TGTGCCAGCAGTTACGACGAAAACATTCAGTACTTC	CASSYDENIQYF